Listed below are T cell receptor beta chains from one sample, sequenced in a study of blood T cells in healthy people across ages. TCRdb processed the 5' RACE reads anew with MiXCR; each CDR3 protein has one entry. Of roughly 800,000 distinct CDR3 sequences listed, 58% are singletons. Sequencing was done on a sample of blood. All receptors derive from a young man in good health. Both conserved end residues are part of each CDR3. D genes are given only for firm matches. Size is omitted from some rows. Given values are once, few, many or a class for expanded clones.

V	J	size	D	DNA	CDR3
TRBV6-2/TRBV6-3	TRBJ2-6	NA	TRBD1	TGTGCCAGCAGAACCCGGGACAGCCACTCTGGGGCCAACGTCCTGACTTTC	CASRTRDSHSGANVLTF
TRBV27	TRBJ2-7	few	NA	TGTGCCAGCAGTCCGGGACTCCTACCCTACTACGAGCAGTACTTC	CASSPGLLPYYEQYF
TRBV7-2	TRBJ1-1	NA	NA	TGTGCCAGCAGCTCAAGGGGGGAGGGAGCTTTCTTT	CASSSRGEGAFF
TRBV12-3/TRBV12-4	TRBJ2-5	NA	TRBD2	TGTGCCAGCAGCGCGACTAGCGGGGGGGAGACCCAGTACTTC	CASSATSGGETQYF
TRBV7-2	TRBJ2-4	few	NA	TGTGCCAGCAGCTCCCCGGGGAACATTCAGTACTTC	CASSSPGNIQYF
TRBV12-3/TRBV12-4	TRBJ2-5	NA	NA	TGTGCCAGCAGTTTAGCGCTTAGTATCCAAGAGACCCAGTACTTC	CASSLALSIQETQYF
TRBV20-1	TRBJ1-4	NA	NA	TGCAGTGCTCCGTATCCGGAAAAACTGTTTTTT	CSAPYPEKLFF
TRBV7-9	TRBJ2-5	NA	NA	TGTGCCAGCAGCTTAGACAACTTCGAAGAGACCCAGTACTTC	CASSLDNFEETQYF
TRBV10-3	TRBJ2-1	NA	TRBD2	TGTGCCATCAGTGAGTCCCTAGCGGCCTACAATGAGCAGTTCTTC	CAISESLAAYNEQFF
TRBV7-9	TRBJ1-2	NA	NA	TGTGCCAGCAGCTTCTCCGGTAGGACTAACTATGGCTACACCTTC	CASSFSGRTNYGYTF
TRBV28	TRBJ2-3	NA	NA	TGTGCCAGCAGGGATCTGCGGGAATGGACAGATACGCAGTATTTT	CASRDLREWTDTQYF
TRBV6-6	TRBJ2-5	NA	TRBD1	TGTGCCAGTCGGACAGGGGACCAAGAGACCCAGTACTTC	CASRTGDQETQYF
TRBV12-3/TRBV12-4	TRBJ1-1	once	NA	TGTGCCAGCGGCCAGGGACATTTGAACACTGAAGCTTTCTTT	CASGQGHLNTEAFF
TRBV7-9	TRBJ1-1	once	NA	TGTGCCAGCAGCTTAGGAGGGCAGGGCGAAGCTTTCTTT	CASSLGGQGEAFF
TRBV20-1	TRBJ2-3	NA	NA	TGCAGTGCTATCGGACAACCTACTAGCACAGATACGCAGTATTTT	CSAIGQPTSTDTQYF
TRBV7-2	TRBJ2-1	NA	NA	TGTGCCAGCAGCCGATTCCTGAATGAGCAGTTCTTC	CASSRFLNEQFF
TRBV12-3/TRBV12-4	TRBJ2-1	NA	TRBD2	TGTGCCAGCAGATCCGGGACTAGCGACCGGGGTGAGCAGTTCTTC	CASRSGTSDRGEQFF
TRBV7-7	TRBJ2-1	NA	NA	TGTGCTAGCAGCTTAGTCGCGACTTCCTACAATGAGCAGTTCTTC	CASSLVATSYNEQFF
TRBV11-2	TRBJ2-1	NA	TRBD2	TGTGCCAGCAGCCCTGGGGGGACTAGCGGGTACAATGAGCAGTTCTTC	CASSPGGTSGYNEQFF
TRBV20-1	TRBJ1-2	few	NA	TGCAGTGCTGGAGGGGAAGCTAACTATGGCTACACCTTC	CSAGGEANYGYTF
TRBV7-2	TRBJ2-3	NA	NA	TGTGCCAGCAGCTTAGTACCAGGGGAGGAAGATACGCAGTATTTT	CASSLVPGEEDTQYF
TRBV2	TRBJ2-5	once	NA	TGTGCCAGCAGTAACGATCTCCAAGAGACCCAGTACTTC	CASSNDLQETQYF
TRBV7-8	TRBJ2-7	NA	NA	TGTGCCAGCAGTTATGGCTACTACAATGAGCAGTACTTC	CASSYGYYNEQYF
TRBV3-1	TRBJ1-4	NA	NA	TGTGCCAGCAGCCCGAAACCCAGGGGAAATGAAAAACTGTTTTTT	CASSPKPRGNEKLFF
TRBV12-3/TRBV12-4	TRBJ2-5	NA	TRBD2	TGTGCCAGCAGTTCCAGACTAGCGGGGGGGACCCAGTACTTC	CASSSRLAGGTQYF
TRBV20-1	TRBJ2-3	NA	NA	TGCAGTGCTCAAATAATGAGGGGGGTAGCGGATACGCAGTATTTT	CSAQIMRGVADTQYF
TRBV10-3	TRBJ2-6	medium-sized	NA	TGTGCCATCAGTGAGGAAGAATCTGGGGCCAACGTCCTGACTTTC	CAISEEESGANVLTF
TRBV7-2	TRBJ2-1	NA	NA	TGTGCCAGCAGCTTAAAACAGAGCTCCTACAATGAGCAGTTCTTC	CASSLKQSSYNEQFF
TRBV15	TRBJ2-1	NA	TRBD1	TGTGCCACCAGCAGAGATGGGGGCAGGGGGCCATATAATGAGCAGTTCTTC	CATSRDGGRGPYNEQFF
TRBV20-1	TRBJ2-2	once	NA	TGCAGTGCCTCAGCAGGGCGGGGTTACACCGGGGAGCTGTTTTTT	CSASAGRGYTGELFF
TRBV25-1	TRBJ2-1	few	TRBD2	TGTGCCAGCAGTGAATTATGGCTCGACAGGACTAGCGGCTCCTACAATGAGCAGTTCTTC	CASSELWLDRTSGSYNEQFF
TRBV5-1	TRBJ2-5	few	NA	TGCGCCAGCATGGTCCATTCTAGAGAGACCCAGTACTTC	CASMVHSRETQYF
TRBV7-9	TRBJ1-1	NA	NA	TGTGCCAGCAGCCGCCCTGGACAGCTGAACACTGAAGCTTTCTTT	CASSRPGQLNTEAFF
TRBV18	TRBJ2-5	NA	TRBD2	TGTGCCAGCTCACCACTGGGGCTAGCGGGAGAGGAGACCCAGTACTTC	CASSPLGLAGEETQYF
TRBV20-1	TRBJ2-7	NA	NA	TGCAGTGCTAGTTCTCGGCACTCCTACGAGCAGTACTTC	CSASSRHSYEQYF
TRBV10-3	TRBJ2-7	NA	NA	TGTGCCATCAGTGCAGGGACAGCGGAGGGGTACGAGCAGTACTTC	CAISAGTAEGYEQYF
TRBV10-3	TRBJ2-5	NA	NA	TGTGCCATCAAGGGCGGAGTAGGGAACAATGAGCAGTACTTC	CAIKGGVGNNEQYF
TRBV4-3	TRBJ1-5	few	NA	TGCGCCAGCAGCCAAGAATTTTTAGTTGCGGGTCAGCCCCAGCATTTT	CASSQEFLVAGQPQHF
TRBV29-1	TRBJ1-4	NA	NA	TGCAGCGTTGAATTTGGTAATGAAAAACTGTTTTTT	CSVEFGNEKLFF
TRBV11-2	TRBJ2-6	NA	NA	TGTGCCAGCAGCCCCGATGGTCGAGTAAGGTTCGCCAACGTCCTGACTTTC	CASSPDGRVRFANVLTF
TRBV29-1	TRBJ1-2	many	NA	TGCAGCGTTGTTGGGGGCGGTCGCTACACCTTC	CSVVGGGRYTF
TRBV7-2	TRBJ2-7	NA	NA	TGTGCCAGCAGCTTAGGCGGGAAGGGCTACGAGCAGTACTTC	CASSLGGKGYEQYF
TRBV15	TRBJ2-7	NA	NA	TGTGCCACCAGCAGAGAAGACAGGAGATTGAACGAGCAGTACTTC	CATSREDRRLNEQYF
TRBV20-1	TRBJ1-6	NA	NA	TGCAGTGCTAGAGACCTGGGTTCACCCCTCCACTTT	CSARDLGSPLHF
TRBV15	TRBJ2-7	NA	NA	TGCGCCACCAGCAGAGGACTGGACCTCGAGCAGTACTTC	CATSRGLDLEQYF